This T cell receptor beta chain was found in a study of blood T cell repertoires in COVID-19 (dated by TCRdb to the early 2020s). In terms of the full investigation: The collaborator samples originated in the United States, Italy and Spain and spanned the acute and convalescent phases of COVID-19. A de-identified subject ID, COVID-19 status, age in years and sex were almost always included in the sample metadata. Where HLA class I and class II types were available, the types were taken from metadata supplied by the sample provider, not from assay-based typing. Samples came from the ongoing ImmuneRACE study (first 160 participants) plus 1,254 subjects from 6 global collaborators. The material from the prospective study consisted of cDNA or gDNA derived from T cells, B-cell-depleted T cells, or PBMCs. Subjects who had been exposed to COVID-19, were actively infected with it, or had recovered from it provided the deeply sampled blood TCRbeta repertoires that made up the dataset. The repertoires were made available in a free public database intended to serve as a resource for research on the immune response to SARS-CoV-2.

V lost 5 bases and J lost 3 bases; the stretch between them is 16 bases long. The CDR3 runs 16 residues from the cysteine to the phenylalanine. Only the CDR3 DNA is retained, 48 bases long and in frame from the first base. The germline V gene encodes CDR1 SGHTA and CDR2 FQGNSA. Participants in the prospective study were aged roughly 18 to 90 years, lived in 20 to 30 United States geographic areas, and enrolled through a virtual design. Cohort assignment in the prospective study relied on participant-reported clinical history from a screening survey and a study questionnaire. ImmuneRACE Cohort 3 recovered participants were defined by two consecutive negative NP/OP PCR tests, healthcare professional clearance, or symptom resolution. Each participant in the prospective study had whole blood, serum and a nasopharyngeal or oropharyngeal swab collected by mobile phlebotomists. Participants in the prospective study had the option to provide additional blood draws and questionnaires over a 2-month period. Before DNA extraction, prospective study blood samples were shipped either frozen or at room temperature.

The immunoSEQ Assay, a bias-controlled multiplex PCR, was used to amplify TCRbeta CDR3 regions from genomic DNA. The published analysis was carried out like this. Nucleated cell counts per sample were estimated from amplification of reference gene primers within the assay. Sequence reads were collapsed and filtered to measure the absolute abundance of every unique TCRbeta CDR3 rearrangement. For each sample, productive Simpson clonality was calculated as the square root of Simpson's diversity index across productive rearrangements. TCRdb limited this immuneACCESS table to in-frame rearrangements with V and J called. A share of clones is missing; checked studies link under half to unresolved V genes, and the rest is unexplained. V and J calls plus clone size are reproduced from that table; the DNA served to infer D and trimming. Within this sample are over 300,000 clones, with about 88% of them counted one time only. The top ten clones comprise about 9.9% of the sample.

General study outcomes and caveats: The quantity of clinical and demographic metadata differed by source and by participant and was supplied without curation.

In regard to this clone: Its specific antigen is unknown. Within one base of it there is no much larger clone, and no base qualities were kept.

Sequencing input: PBMCs or T cells enriched from blood (not recorded which). In this chain, TRBV7-2 is recombined with TRBJ1-4; TRBD1 is a possible D gene, resting on 5 matching bases. The sequence came from a woman in her 40s who had recovered from COVID-19. The nucleotide sequence is given as TGTGCCAGCAGCCCGGACGCAGGGTTGCCTAATGAAAAACTGTTTTTT. Its translation reads: CASSPDAGLPNEKLFF.